This paragraph covers one T cell receptor (beta chain) sequence. The antigen remains undetermined. This sample was included in a study of cytomegalovirus exposure and HLA in healthy donors. Study-wide results and limits: A later analysis found TCR association rates differed by HLA locus, highest for DRB1 and lowest for HLA-C. Versus the roughly 670-donor mean, an Asian-associated ancestry cluster reportedly showed fewer N-insertions in a later analysis. It has been reported that TCR beta sequences accurately predicted the HLA-A and HLA-B alleles of most subjects.

The CDR3 has 12 amino acids. CDR1 and CDR2 from the germline V gene are MDHEN and SYDVKM. Between the trimmed V and J ends, which lost 7 bases and 5 bases, there was a span of 9 bases. Researchers ran the PCR with 60 Vbeta and 13 Jbeta primers. In the study's own analysis: There were 80 million or so unique TCR beta chains by a later count, and approximately 10 million of them were shared. TCRdb keeps only in-frame clones here, not all; method: immunoSEQ multiplex PCR. V and J calls and clone size are as listed in that table; D and trimming were resolved from the DNA. The repertoire has 160,000 or so clones, approximately 77% of them found once; the top ten carry around 2.4%.

This receptor was obtained from a female donor in good health and CMV-seronegative. This sequence joins TRBV28 and TRBJ1-5, with D unresolved. Sequencing input: PBMCs. The DNA of the CDR3 is TGTGCCAGCACTGACACAGATCAGCCCCAGCATTTT. Its protein is CASTDTDQPQHF.